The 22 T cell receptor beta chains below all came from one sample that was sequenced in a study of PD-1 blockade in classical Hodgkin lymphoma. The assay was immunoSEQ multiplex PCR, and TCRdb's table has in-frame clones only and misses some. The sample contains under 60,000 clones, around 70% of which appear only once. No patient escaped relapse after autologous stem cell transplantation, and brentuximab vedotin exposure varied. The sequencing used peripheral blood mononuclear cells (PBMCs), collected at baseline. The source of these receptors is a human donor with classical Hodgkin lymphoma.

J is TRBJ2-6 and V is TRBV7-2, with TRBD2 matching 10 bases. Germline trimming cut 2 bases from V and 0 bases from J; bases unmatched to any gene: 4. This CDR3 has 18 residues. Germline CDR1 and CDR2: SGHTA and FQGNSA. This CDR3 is CASSLTSGRASGANVLTF. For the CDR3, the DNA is TGTGCCAGCAGCTTAACAAGCGGGAGGGCCTCTGGGGCCAACGTCCTGACTTTC.

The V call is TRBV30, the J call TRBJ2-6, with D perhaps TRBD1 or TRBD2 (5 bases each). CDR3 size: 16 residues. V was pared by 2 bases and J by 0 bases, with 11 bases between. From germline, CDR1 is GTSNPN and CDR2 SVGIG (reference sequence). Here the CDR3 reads CAWSSWGSSGANVLTF. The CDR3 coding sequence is TGTGCCTGGAGTTCCTGGGGGAGCTCTGGGGCCAACGTCCTGACTTTC.

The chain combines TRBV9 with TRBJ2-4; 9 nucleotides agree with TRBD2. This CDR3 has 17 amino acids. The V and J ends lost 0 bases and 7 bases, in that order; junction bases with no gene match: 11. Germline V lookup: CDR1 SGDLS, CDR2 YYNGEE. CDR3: CASSVGSGSSPGNIQYF. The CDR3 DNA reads TGTGCCAGCAGCGTAGGTAGCGGGAGCTCCCCAGGGAACATTCAGTACTTC.

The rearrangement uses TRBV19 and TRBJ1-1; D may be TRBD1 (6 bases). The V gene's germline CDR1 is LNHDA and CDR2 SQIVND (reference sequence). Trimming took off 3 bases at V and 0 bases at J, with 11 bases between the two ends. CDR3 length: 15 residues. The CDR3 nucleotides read TGTGCCAGTAGTATCGTGACAGGTTTGAACACTGAAGCTTTCTTT. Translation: CASSIVTGLNTEAFF.

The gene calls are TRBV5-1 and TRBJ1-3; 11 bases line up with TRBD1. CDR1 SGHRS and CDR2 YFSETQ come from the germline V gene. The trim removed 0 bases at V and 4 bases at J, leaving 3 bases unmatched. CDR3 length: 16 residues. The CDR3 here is CASSLDGTGGGNTIYF. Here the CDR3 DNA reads TGCGCCAGCAGCTTGGACGGGACAGGGGGAGGAAACACCATATATTTT.

The chain's CDR3 is CASSVTGDNEQFF. The CDR3 coding sequence is TGTGCCAGCAGCGTGACAGGAGACAATGAGCAGTTCTTC. The V call is TRBV5-4, the J call TRBJ2-1, with D possibly TRBD1 on 6 matching bases. V was cut by 4 bases and J by 5 bases, with 10 bases left in between. There are 13 residues in the CDR3. Germline V gene sequence: CDR1 SGHNT, CDR2 YYREEE (reference sequence).

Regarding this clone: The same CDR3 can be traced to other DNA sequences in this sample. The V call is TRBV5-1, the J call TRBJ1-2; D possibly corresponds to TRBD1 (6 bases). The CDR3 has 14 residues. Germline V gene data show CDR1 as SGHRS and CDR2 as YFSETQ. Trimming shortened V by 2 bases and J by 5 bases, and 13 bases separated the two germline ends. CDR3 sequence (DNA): TGCGCCAGCAGCTTACAGGGAGGAGGTTATGGCTACACCTTC. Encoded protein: CASSLQGGGYGYTF.

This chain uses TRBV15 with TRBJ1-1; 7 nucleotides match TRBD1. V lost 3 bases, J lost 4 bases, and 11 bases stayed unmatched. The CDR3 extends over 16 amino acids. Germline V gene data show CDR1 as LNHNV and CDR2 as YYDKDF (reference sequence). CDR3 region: CATSRDTQGRLTEAFF. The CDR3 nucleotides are TGTGCCACCAGCAGGGACACACAGGGGCGACTCACTGAAGCTTTCTTT.

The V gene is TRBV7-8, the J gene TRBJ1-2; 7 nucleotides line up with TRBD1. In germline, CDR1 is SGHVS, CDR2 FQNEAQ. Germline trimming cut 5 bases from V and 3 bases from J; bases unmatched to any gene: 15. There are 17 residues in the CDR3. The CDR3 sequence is CASSPLEGAVPDYGYTF. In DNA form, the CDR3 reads TGTGCCAGCAGCCCTCTGGAGGGGGCAGTCCCGGACTATGGCTACACCTTC.

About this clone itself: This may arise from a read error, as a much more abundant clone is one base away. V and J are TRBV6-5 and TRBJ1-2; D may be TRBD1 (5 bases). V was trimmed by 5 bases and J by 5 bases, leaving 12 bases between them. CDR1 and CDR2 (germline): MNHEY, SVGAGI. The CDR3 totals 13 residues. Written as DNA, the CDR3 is TGTGCCAGCAGTGACGGGGCGCGGTATGGCTACACCTTC. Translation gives CASSDGARYGYTF.

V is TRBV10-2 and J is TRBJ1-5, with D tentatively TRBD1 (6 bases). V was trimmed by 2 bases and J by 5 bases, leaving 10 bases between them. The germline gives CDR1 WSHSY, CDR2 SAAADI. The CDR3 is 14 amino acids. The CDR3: CASSEGGPYQPQHF. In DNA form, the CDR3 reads TGCGCCAGCAGTGAGGGGGGGCCCTATCAGCCCCAGCATTTT.

The CDR3 is CASSLTAGFSTDTQYF. The CDR3 bases are TGTGCCAGCAGCTTGACTGCGGGGTTTAGCACAGATACGCAGTATTTT. The chain is built from TRBV7-3 and TRBJ2-3, with D possibly being TRBD2 (6 bases). Trimming stripped 3 bases from V and 0 bases from J, with 13 bases between. There are 16 residues in the CDR3. The germline V gene has CDR1 SGHTA and CDR2 FQGTGA.

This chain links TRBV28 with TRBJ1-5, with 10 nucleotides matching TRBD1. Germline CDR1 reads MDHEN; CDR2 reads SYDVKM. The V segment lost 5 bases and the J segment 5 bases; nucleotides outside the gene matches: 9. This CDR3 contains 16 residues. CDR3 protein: CASSLPRDRGDQPQHF. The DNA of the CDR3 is TGTGCCAGCAGTCTCCCCAGGGACAGGGGTGATCAGCCCCAGCATTTT.

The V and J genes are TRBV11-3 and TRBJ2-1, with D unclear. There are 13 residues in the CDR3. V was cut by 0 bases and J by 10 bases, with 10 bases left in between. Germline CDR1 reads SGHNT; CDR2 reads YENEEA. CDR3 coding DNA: TGTGCCAGCAGCTTAGACTGGGTGGGAGAGCAGTTCTTC. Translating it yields CASSLDWVGEQFF.

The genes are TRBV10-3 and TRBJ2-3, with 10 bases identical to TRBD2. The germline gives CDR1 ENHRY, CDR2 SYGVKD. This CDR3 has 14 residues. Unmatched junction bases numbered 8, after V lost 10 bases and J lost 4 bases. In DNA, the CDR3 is TGTGCCAGCAGGCTAGCGGGAGATGCAGATACGCAGTATTTT. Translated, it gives CASRLAGDADTQYF.

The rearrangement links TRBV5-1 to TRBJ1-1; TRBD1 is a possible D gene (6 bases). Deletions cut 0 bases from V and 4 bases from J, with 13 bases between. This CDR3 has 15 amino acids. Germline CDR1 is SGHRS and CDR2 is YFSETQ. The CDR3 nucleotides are TGCGCCAGCAGCTTGGGTCCGGGGGCTGGCACTGAAGCTTTCTTT. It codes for CASSLGPGAGTEAFF.

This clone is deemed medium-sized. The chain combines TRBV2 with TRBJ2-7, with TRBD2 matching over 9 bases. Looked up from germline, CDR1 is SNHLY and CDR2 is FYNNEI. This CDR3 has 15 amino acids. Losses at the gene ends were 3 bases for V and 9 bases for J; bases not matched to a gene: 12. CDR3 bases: TGTGCCAGCAGTGAGCTAGAGAAGACTAGCGGAGGGCAGTACTTC. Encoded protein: CASSELEKTSGGQYF.

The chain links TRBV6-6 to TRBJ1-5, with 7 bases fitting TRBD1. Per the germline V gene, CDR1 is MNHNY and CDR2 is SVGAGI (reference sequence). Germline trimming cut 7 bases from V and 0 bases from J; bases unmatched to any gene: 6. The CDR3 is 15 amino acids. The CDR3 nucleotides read TGTGCCAGCACCCCAGACAGGGATAGCAATCAGCCCCAGCATTTT. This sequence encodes CASTPDRDSNQPQHF.

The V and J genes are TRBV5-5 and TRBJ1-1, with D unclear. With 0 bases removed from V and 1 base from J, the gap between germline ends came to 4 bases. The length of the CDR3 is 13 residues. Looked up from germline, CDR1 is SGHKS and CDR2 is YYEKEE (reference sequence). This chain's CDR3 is CASSLERNTEAFF. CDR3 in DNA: TGTGCCAGCAGCTTGGAAAGGAACACTGAAGCTTTCTTT.

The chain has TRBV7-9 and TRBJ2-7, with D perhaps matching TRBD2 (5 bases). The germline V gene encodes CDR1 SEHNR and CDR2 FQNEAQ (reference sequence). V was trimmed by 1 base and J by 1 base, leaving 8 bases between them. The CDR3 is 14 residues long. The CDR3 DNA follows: TGTGCCAGCAGCTTAGACGGGGTTTCCTACGAGCAGTACTTC. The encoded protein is CASSLDGVSYEQYF.

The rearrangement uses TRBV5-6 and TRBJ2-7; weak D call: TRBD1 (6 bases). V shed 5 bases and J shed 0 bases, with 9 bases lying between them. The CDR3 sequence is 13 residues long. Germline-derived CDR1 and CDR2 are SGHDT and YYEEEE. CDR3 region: CASSRDTSYEQYF. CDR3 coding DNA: TGTGCCAGCAGTAGGGACACCTCCTACGAGCAGTACTTC.

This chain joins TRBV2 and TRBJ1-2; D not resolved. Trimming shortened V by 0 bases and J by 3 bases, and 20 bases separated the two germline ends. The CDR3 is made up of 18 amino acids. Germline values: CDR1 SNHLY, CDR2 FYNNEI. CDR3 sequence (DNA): TGTGCCAGCAGTGAAGCGCGGCAGGTACTCTCCCGGGACTATGGCTACACCTTC. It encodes CASSEARQVLSRDYGYTF.